This T cell receptor (beta chain) was observed in a study of T cell clonality in common variable immunodeficiency. Overall study results and limits: Reportedly, TCR beta sequences from common variable immunodeficiency showed fewer deletions and N-nucleotide insertions.

This clone was seen a few times. Its antigen is currently unknown. The read terminates 3 residues before the CDR3 end, so the remaining end is supplied by the germline J gene. This CDR3 is 13 amino acids long. Germline-derived CDR1 and CDR2 are LNHDA and SQIVND (reference sequence). V dropped 5 bases and J dropped 3 bases, with 8 bases sitting between them. Assay used: immunoSEQ multiplex PCR; TCRdb lists only in-frame clones, some missing. Observed in the sample are 20,000 to 30,000 clones, none of them singletons. This receptor was taken from a human donor with common variable immunodeficiency. The sample comprised peripheral blood mononuclear cells. The chain recombines TRBV19 with TRBJ1-5; weak D call: TRBD1 (6 bases). The DNA read from the CDR3 is TGTGCCAGTAGTGCGGGACACAATCAGCCC. It codes for CASSAGHNQP. The full CDR3 protein reads CASSAGHNQPQHF.